The next 10 T cell receptor beta chains were all read from a single sample in a study of regulatory T cells in long-lasting Graves disease. The sample's time point: newly diagnosed GD, antithyroid drugs for less than 3 months. The authors made the TCR library using RNA they extracted from PBMCs. Construction of TCR beta libraries relied on iRepertoire HTBI primers and on Arm-PCR targeting CDR3 regions. Via MiXCR, TCRdb re-called the multiplex PCR reads, giving one row per CDR3 protein. The table has about 500,000 distinct CDR3 sequences, roughly 17% seen once. These data also featured in a second study, about T cells in Graves' hyperthyroidism and ophthalmopathy.

The sample consisted of peripheral blood mononuclear cells (PBMCs), taken at new diagnosis, from a patient treated with antithyroid drugs. All receptors come from a man aged 35 to 55 with Graves disease.

This clonotype occurred many times. V is TRBV28 and J is TRBJ2-7; TRBD2 aligns across 9 bases. The germline CDR1 and CDR2 sequences are MDHEN and SYDVKM. V lost 5 bases to trimming and J lost 0 bases; unmatched junction nucleotides: 5. This CDR3 region has 15 residues. The CDR3 bases are TGTGCCAGCAGTGGAGCGGGAGGTCTCTCCTACGAGCAGTACTTC. Translation: CASSGAGGLSYEQYF.

This clonotype has just a few counts. CDR3 DNA: TGCGCCAGCAGCTTGGCCCTACAGGGGGACACCGGGGAGCTGTTTTTT. Its protein product is CASSLALQGDTGELFF. The rearrangement links TRBV5-1 to TRBJ2-2; 8 bases are shared with TRBD1. The CDR3 has 16 residues. Germline CDR1 and CDR2: SGHRS and YFSETQ. The J segment lost 3 bases and the V segment lost 0 bases, leaving 4 bases of the junction unmatched.

This clonotype showed up many times. This chain connects TRBV27 to TRBJ2-3; D not resolved. CDR1 and CDR2 from the germline V gene are MNHEY and SMNVEV (reference sequence). CDR3 length: 13 amino acids. Trimming cost V 5 bases and J 0 bases, with 6 bases left between them. CDR3 sequence: CASSNPSTDTQYF. The CDR3, as DNA: TGTGCCAGCAGTAACCCTAGCACAGATACGCAGTATTTT.

Only a few counts were recorded for this clonotype. V and J are TRBV6-1 and TRBJ1-6, with 9 bases matching TRBD1. This CDR3 region has 15 residues. Germline V lookup: CDR1 MNHNS, CDR2 SASEGT. V lost 3 bases, J lost 8 bases, and 5 bases stayed unmatched. The CDR3 loop is CASSDRGQGDSPLHF. CDR3 nucleotides: TGTGCCAGCAGTGACCGGGGACAGGGTGATTCACCCCTCCACTTT.

In regard to this clonotype: A read error may explain this, as a much larger clone is one base away. The chain links TRBV11-3 to TRBJ2-1; D is perhaps TRBD1 (6 bases). CDR3 size: 15 residues. Looked up from germline, CDR1 is SGHNT and CDR2 is YENEEA. The CDR3 spells CAGSTKPGQDNEQFF. DNA of the CDR3: TGTGCCGGCAGCACCAAACCGGGACAAGACAATGAGCAGTTCTTC.

This clonotype was seen more than once but under ten times. The chain links TRBV19 to TRBJ2-5; perhaps TRBD2 as D (5 bases). Trimming removed 5 bases at V and 4 bases at J, with 14 bases between. Per the germline V gene, CDR1 is LNHDA and CDR2 is SQIVND (reference sequence). The CDR3 covers 14 residues. CDR3: CASSVKRVGETQYF. The CDR3 DNA reads TGTGCCAGTAGTGTCAAGAGGGTGGGAGAGACCCAGTACTTC. The variable domain in full, completed from reference TRBV19 and TRBJ2-5, reads DGGITQSPKYLFRKEGQNVTLSCEQNLNHDAMYWYRQDPGQGLRLIYYSQIVNDFQKGDIAEGYSVSREKKESFPLTVTSAQKNPTAFYLCASSVKRVGETQYFGPGTRLLVL.

This chain links TRBV12-3 or TRBV12-4 with TRBJ2-2, with D tentatively TRBD2 (5 bases). This CDR3 contains 14 residues. With 4 bases removed from V and 5 bases from J, the gap between germline ends came to 11 bases. CDR3 protein: CASSSPGWTGELFF. The DNA of the CDR3 is TGTGCCAGCAGTTCCCCGGGGTGGACCGGGGAGCTGTTTTTT.

In its sample, this clonotype was seen many times. CDR3 bases: TGCAGCACCCCACCTACCGGGGGCGATCCGGAGACCCAGTACTTC. Translating it yields CSTPPTGGDPETQYF. V is TRBV29-1 and J is TRBJ2-5; D possibly uses TRBD1 or TRBD2 (6 bases each). The V gene's germline CDR1 is SQVTM and CDR2 ANQGSEA. V was trimmed by 8 bases and J by 5 bases, leaving 24 bases between them. The CDR3 extends over 15 amino acids.

The chain carries TRBV12-5 and TRBJ1-1, with a tentative D call TRBD1 (5 bases). The germline V and J ends were trimmed by 0 bases and 2 bases, with 10 bases remaining between them. This CDR3 spans 15 amino acids. CDR1 is LGHNT, CDR2 FRNRAP, per germline. The CDR3 DNA reads TGTGCTAGTGGTTTGGTACTCGGACACAACACTGAAGCTTTCTTT. Translating gives CASGLVLGHNTEAFF.

The gene calls are TRBV30 and TRBJ1-6; D ambiguous. Trimming took off 0 bases at V and 4 bases at J, with 7 bases between the two ends. CDR1 is GTSNPN, CDR2 SVGIG, per germline (reference sequence). CDR3 length: 14 amino acids. The CDR3 nucleotides are TGTGCCTGGAGTGTCGATGGTTATAATTCACCCCTCCACTTT. It specifies CAWSVDGYNSPLHF.